The 25 T cell receptor beta chains reported below all come from one sample, sequenced in a study of cytomegalovirus exposure and HLA in healthy donors. It was with 60 Vbeta and 13 Jbeta primers that the PCR ran. Assay used: immunoSEQ multiplex PCR; TCRdb lists only in-frame clones, some missing. The sample holds around 120,000 clones, more than 60% seen once. Sequenced: PBMCs. The receptors originated from a woman in her thirties or forties in good health and CMV-seronegative.

This chain links TRBV5-1 with TRBJ2-2; D uncertain. Germline V gene data show CDR1 as SGHRS and CDR2 as YFSETQ. Between the trimmed V and J ends, which lost 0 bases and 4 bases, there was a span of 7 bases. The CDR3 is 14 residues long. CDR3 protein: CASSLGSGTGELFF. The CDR3 region has the DNA TGCGCCAGCAGCTTGGGATCGGGCACCGGGGAGCTGTTTTTT.

V is TRBV27 and J is TRBJ2-7; D is possibly TRBD1 (5 bases). The germline gives CDR1 MNHEY, CDR2 SMNVEV (reference sequence). The CDR3 length is 15 residues. Trimming left V 4 bases short and J 6 bases short, with 19 bases between. CDR3 DNA: TGTGCCAGCAGTTCGTCCAGGGTACGGGCTGCCGAGCAGTACTTC. Protein product: CASSSSRVRAAEQYF.

V is TRBV7-6 and J is TRBJ2-5; 8 nucleotides align to TRBD2. Germline V gene sequence: CDR1 SGHVS, CDR2 FNYEAQ. This CDR3 has 16 amino acids. The trim removed 5 bases at V and 10 bases at J, leaving 18 bases unmatched. The CDR3 DNA sequence: TGTGCCAGCAGCCCTTTGGTCGAAACTAGCGGACCTCACCAGTACTTC. It codes for CASSPLVETSGPHQYF.

This chain links TRBV6-4 with TRBJ2-5, with 8 bases matching TRBD1. Germline assignment: CDR1 MRHNA and CDR2 SNTAGT. Trimming took 3 bases from V and 10 from J; bases not matched to a gene: 10. CDR3 length: 14 amino acids. This chain's CDR3 is CASSEALRTGNQYF. The CDR3, as DNA: TGTGCCAGCAGTGAAGCGCTTCGGACAGGGAACCAGTACTTC.

As for this clone: Other DNA sequences of this sample code for an identical CDR3. The chain carries TRBV2 and TRBJ2-1; TRBD2 is a possible D gene (7 bases). Trimming took 2 bases from V and 1 from J, leaving 9 bases between them. The CDR3 has 15 residues. Per germline, CDR1 SNHLY and CDR2 FYNNEI. The CDR3 region is CASSERGGSYNEQFF. The CDR3 bases are TGTGCCAGCAGTGAAAGGGGGGGATCCTACAATGAGCAGTTCTTC.

The rearrangement uses TRBV10-1 and TRBJ2-3; TRBD2 might be the D (6 bases). Germline lookup yields CDR1 WNHNN and CDR2 SYGVQD (reference sequence). This CDR3 is 18 amino acids long. V lost 0 bases, J lost 5 bases, and 21 bases lay in between. CDR3 bases: TGCGCCAGCAGTGAGTCCCCGTGTTGGCGGGGTGACAGAGATACGCAGTATTTT. Residues: CASSESPCWRGDRDTQYF.

This rearrangement joins TRBV19 to TRBJ2-1, with D possibly being TRBD1 (6 bases). V was shortened by 6 bases and J by 0 bases, with 12 bases between the two germline ends. The germline CDR1 and CDR2 sequences are LNHDA and SQIVND (reference sequence). The CDR3 runs to 15 residues. The chain's CDR3 is CASRSGTTSYNEQFF. The CDR3 DNA reads TGTGCCAGTAGGTCCGGGACAACCTCCTACAATGAGCAGTTCTTC.

The V and J genes are TRBV7-9 and TRBJ1-1; no clear D gene. This CDR3 contains 15 residues. Trimming removed 0 bases at V and 0 bases at J, with 8 bases between. Germline CDR1 and CDR2: SEHNR and FQNEAQ (reference sequence). The CDR3 reads CASSLALGLNTEAFF. In DNA form, the CDR3 reads TGTGCCAGCAGCTTAGCTCTCGGGTTGAACACTGAAGCTTTCTTT.

This clone was seen just once. The chain combines TRBV6-1 with TRBJ1-6; D not resolved. CDR3 size: 16 residues. CDR1 is MNHNS, CDR2 SASEGT, per germline. V lost 1 base to trimming and J lost 0 bases, with 7 bases between them. DNA of the CDR3: TGTGCCAGCAGTGAAGACCGGAGCTCCTATAATTCACCCCTCCACTTT. It translates to CASSEDRSSYNSPLHF.

V usage is TRBV15 and J usage is TRBJ2-1; the match to TRBD1 covers 9 bases. Germline V gene sequence: CDR1 LNHNV, CDR2 YYDKDF (reference sequence). V trimming: 0 bases; J trimming: 2 bases; junction bases outside the gene matches: 5. This CDR3 is built from 17 residues. This chain's CDR3 is CATSRERGQGPYNEQFF. CDR3 sequence (DNA): TGTGCCACCAGCAGAGAGAGGGGACAGGGACCCTACAATGAGCAGTTCTTC.

This clone was counted only a few times. DNA for the CDR3: TGCGCCAGCAGCTTGGGGGCCCTACTTTCCTACGAGCAGTACTTC. Translation gives CASSLGALLSYEQYF. This chain connects TRBV5-1 to TRBJ2-7; D gene unclear. The V and J ends lost 0 bases and 1 base respectively, with 11 bases between them. Germline V gene sequence: CDR1 SGHRS, CDR2 YFSETQ. The CDR3 covers 15 residues. Variable domain in full (rest from reference TRBV5-1 and TRBJ2-7): KAGVTQTPRYLIKTRGQQVTLSCSPISGHRSVSWYQQTPGQGLQFLFEYFSETQRNKGNFPGRFSGRQFSNSRSEMNVSTLELGDSALYLCASSLGALLSYEQYFGPGTRLTVT.

The chain links TRBV6-1 to TRBJ1-1; D gene ambiguous. The CDR3 loop spans 13 amino acids. The V and J ends lost 6 bases and 0 bases respectively, with 8 bases between them. Germline assignment: CDR1 MNHNS and CDR2 SASEGT. The CDR3 here is CASRESLNTEAFF. Written as DNA, the CDR3 is TGTGCCAGCAGGGAGAGCCTGAACACTGAAGCTTTCTTT.

The chain recombines TRBV9 with TRBJ2-1, with unresolved D. V was pared by 4 bases and J by 0 bases, with 8 bases between. The CDR3 spans 14 residues. From germline, CDR1 is SGDLS and CDR2 YYNGEE. This CDR3 is CASSPEPSYNEQFF. In DNA, the CDR3 is TGTGCCAGCAGCCCCGAGCCCTCCTACAATGAGCAGTTCTTC.

This clone was detected once. The chain couples TRBV4-3 to TRBJ1-4; 7 bases map to TRBD1. Germline CDR1 and CDR2: LGHNA and YSLEER. V was clipped by 3 bases and J by 3 bases; unmatched bases: 10. This CDR3 has 17 amino acids. CDR3 sequence (DNA): TGCGCCAGCAGCCAGTCACTACCGGGACAGCCTAATGAAAAACTGTTTTTT. This sequence encodes CASSQSLPGQPNEKLFF.

The chain joins TRBV21-1 to TRBJ1-1; the D call in the table, TRBD1, was not verified against the DNA. TRBV21-1 is designated a pseudogene. CDR3 length: 17 amino acids. This CDR3 is CASSNEGDTSSDTEAFF. The CDR3 DNA sequence: TGTGCCAGCAGCAATGAGGGGGACACGTCGAGCGACACTGAAGCTTTCTTT.

The chain is built from TRBV6-6 and TRBJ2-5; 11 bases align to TRBD1. The J call may be wrong; the DNA end is better matched by TRBJ2-7. CDR1 is MNHNY and CDR2 is SVGAGI in the germline V gene (reference sequence). This CDR3 is 15 amino acids long. CDR3 nucleotides: TGTGCCAGCGTTCCGGGACAGGGGGGCAGCTACGAGCAGTACTTC. It codes for CASVPGQGGSYEQYF.

The rearrangement links TRBV5-1 to TRBJ2-4; D call uncertain. The length of the CDR3 is 13 residues. V was cut by 0 bases and J by 5 bases, with 6 bases left in between. The V gene's germline CDR1 is SGHRS and CDR2 YFSETQ. The CDR3 bases are TGCGCCAGCAGCTTGGCCCCCGAAAACATTCAGTACTTC. This encodes CASSLAPENIQYF. The full variable domain, with the rest looked up from reference TRBV5-1 and TRBJ2-4, is KAGVTQTPRYLIKTRGQQVTLSCSPISGHRSVSWYQQTPGQGLQFLFEYFSETQRNKGNFPGRFSGRQFSNSRSEMNVSTLELGDSALYLCASSLAPENIQYFGAGTRLSVL.

The CDR3 loop is CAISEIHKGANLANYGYTF. CDR3 nucleotides: TGTGCCATCAGTGAAATTCATAAGGGGGCAAATTTGGCTAACTATGGCTACACCTTC. The rearrangement uses TRBV10-3 and TRBJ1-2, with 7 bases aligning to TRBD1. This CDR3 contains 19 residues. CDR1 and CDR2 from the germline V gene are ENHRY and SYGVKD. J lost 0 bases, V lost 3 bases, and 16 bases had no gene match.

The chain joins TRBV27 to TRBJ2-5; TRBD2 agrees at 13 bases. CDR3 length equals 15 residues. Germline V lookup: CDR1 MNHEY, CDR2 SMNVEV (reference sequence). Trimming took 3 bases from V and 5 from J; bases not matched to a gene: 3. CDR3 DNA sequence: TGTGCCAGCAGTTTGACTAGCGGGAGGTTTGAGACCCAGTACTTC. Residues: CASSLTSGRFETQYF.

This clone was picked up a small number of times. The rearrangement links TRBV7-2 to TRBJ2-3; 7 nucleotides align to TRBD2. The CDR3 sequence is 11 residues long. With V trimmed by 6 bases and J by 7 bases, 1 base remained unmatched. Germline-derived CDR1 and CDR2 are SGHTA and FQGNSA. The CDR3 reads CASRRENTQYF. Here the CDR3 DNA reads TGTGCCAGCAGGCGGGAGAATACGCAGTATTTT.

Only a few counts were recorded for this clone. A much larger clonotype is one base distant, so this may be a read error. The CDR3 loop is CASSQGGGRATDTQYF. DNA of the CDR3: TGTGCCAGCAGCCAAGGAGGCGGGAGGGCAACAGATACGCAGTATTTT. The J gene is TRBJ2-3, the V gene TRBV4-2; 9 bases fit TRBD2. Losses at the gene ends were 1 base for V and 3 bases for J; bases not matched to a gene: 5. The CDR3 consists of 16 residues. CDR1 is LGHNA and CDR2 is YNFKEQ in the germline V gene.

J is TRBJ1-3 and V is TRBV5-6; D possibly corresponds to TRBD1 (5 bases). Germline CDR1 is SGHDT and CDR2 is YYEEEE. The CDR3 is 16 amino acids. The V gene lost 0 bases and the J gene lost 0 bases, with 10 bases spanning the gap. As DNA, the CDR3 is TGTGCCAGCAGCTTGGGGGGACTGAGCTCTGGAAACACCATATATTTT. It translates to CASSLGGLSSGNTIYF.

V and J are TRBV27 and TRBJ2-3; D remains unclear. The germline CDR1 and CDR2 sequences are MNHEY and SMNVEV (reference sequence). With 4 bases removed from V and 6 bases from J, the gap between germline ends came to 23 bases. This CDR3 has 17 amino acids. CDR3 in DNA: TGTGCCAGCAGTTCCTCTGGCGGAAGTCCCGGGTGGGATACGCAGTATTTT. Translating gives CASSSSGGSPGWDTQYF.

The CDR3 loop is CASSFFPSGELFF. The CDR3 nucleotides are TGTGCCAGCAGTTTCTTTCCGTCCGGGGAGCTGTTTTTT. V and J are TRBV27 and TRBJ2-2; D remains ambiguous. From germline, CDR1 is MNHEY and CDR2 SMNVEV (reference sequence). Trimming stripped 3 bases from V and 6 bases from J, with 8 bases between. The CDR3 runs to 13 residues.

This chain uses TRBV9 with TRBJ2-5, with a possible D match to TRBD2 (6 bases). CDR1 SGDLS and CDR2 YYNGEE come from the germline V gene. Trimming removed 0 bases at V and 5 bases at J, with 11 bases between. CDR3 length: 14 amino acids. The CDR3 sequence: CASSVGVAAETQYF. CDR3 bases: TGTGCCAGCAGCGTAGGGGTAGCGGCGGAGACCCAGTACTTC. The full variable domain, its missing parts supplied by reference TRBV9 and TRBJ2-5, is DSGVTQTPKHLITATGQRVTLRCSPRSGDLSVYWYQQSLDQGLQFLIQYYNGEERAKGNILERFSAQQFPDLHSELNLSSLELGDSALYFCASSVGVAAETQYFGPGTRLLVL.